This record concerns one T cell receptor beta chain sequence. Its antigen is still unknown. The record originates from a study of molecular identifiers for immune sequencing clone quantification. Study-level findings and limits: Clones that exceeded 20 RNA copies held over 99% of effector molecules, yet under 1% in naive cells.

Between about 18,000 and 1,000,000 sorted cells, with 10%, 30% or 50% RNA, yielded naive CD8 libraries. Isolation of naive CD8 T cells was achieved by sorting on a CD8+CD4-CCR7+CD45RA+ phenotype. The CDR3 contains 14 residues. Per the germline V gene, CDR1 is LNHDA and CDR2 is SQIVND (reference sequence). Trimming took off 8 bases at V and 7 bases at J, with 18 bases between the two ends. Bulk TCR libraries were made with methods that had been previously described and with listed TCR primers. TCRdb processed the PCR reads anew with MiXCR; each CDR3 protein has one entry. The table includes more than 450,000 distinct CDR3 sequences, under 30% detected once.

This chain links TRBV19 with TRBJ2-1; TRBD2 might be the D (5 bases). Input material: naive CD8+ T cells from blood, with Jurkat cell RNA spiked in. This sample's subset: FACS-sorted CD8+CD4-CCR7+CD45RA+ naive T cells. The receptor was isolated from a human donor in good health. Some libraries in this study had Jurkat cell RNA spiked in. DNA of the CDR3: TGTGCCAGTTGTCTAAGCGGCCCTGTGAATGAGCAGTTCTTC. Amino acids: CASCLSGPVNEQFF.